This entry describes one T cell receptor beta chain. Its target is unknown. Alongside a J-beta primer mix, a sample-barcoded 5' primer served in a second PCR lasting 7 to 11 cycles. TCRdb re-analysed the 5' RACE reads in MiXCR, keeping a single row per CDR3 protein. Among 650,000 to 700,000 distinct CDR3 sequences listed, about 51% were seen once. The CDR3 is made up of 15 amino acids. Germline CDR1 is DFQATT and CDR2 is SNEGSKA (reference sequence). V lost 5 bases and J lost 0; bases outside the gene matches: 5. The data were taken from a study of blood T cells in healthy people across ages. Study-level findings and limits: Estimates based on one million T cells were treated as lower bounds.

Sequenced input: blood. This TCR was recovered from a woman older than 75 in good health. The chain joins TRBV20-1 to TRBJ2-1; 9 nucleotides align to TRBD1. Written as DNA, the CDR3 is TGCAGTGCTGACGGGACAGGGAGCTCCTACAATGAGCAGTTCTTC. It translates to CSADGTGSSYNEQFF.